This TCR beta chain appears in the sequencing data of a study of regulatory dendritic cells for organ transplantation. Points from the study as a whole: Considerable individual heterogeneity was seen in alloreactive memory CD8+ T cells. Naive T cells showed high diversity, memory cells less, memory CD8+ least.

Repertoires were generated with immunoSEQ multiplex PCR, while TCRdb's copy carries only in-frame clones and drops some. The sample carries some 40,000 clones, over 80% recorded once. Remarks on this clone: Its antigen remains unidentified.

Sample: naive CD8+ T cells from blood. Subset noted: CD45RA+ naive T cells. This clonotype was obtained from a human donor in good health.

In DNA, the CDR3 is TGTGCCAGCAGTTTCCGAGACGGGGGGCTCGATAATTCACCCCTCCACTTT. This gives the protein CASSFRDGGLDNSPLHF. The chain joins TRBV7-9 to TRBJ1-6; weak D call: TRBD1 (6 bases). Trimming left V 6 bases short and J 5 bases short, with 20 bases between. CDR1 and CDR2 (germline): SEHNR, FQNEAQ (reference sequence). The CDR3 totals 17 residues.